Given below is one T cell receptor beta chain in context. TCRdb fed the 5' RACE reads into MiXCR, producing one record per CDR3 protein. The sample includes around 52,000 distinct CDR3 sequences, around 13% seen only once; the top ten take 2.5% to 3%. V was pared by 0 bases and J by 2 bases, with 5 bases between. The CDR3 spans 13 residues. The germline CDR1 and CDR2 sequences are WSHSY and SAAADI. The sample belongs to a study of early T cells in non-severe SARS-CoV-2 infection. This TCR was sampled from an adult who was a healthcare worker with PCR-confirmed SARS-CoV-2 infection or an uninfected control (not recorded which). This chain connects TRBV10-2 to TRBJ2-7, with unresolved D. The sample consisted of whole blood. The CDR3 region has the DNA TGCGCCAGCAGTGAGTCCGGACCCTACGAGCAGTACTTC. It codes for CASSESGPYEQYF.